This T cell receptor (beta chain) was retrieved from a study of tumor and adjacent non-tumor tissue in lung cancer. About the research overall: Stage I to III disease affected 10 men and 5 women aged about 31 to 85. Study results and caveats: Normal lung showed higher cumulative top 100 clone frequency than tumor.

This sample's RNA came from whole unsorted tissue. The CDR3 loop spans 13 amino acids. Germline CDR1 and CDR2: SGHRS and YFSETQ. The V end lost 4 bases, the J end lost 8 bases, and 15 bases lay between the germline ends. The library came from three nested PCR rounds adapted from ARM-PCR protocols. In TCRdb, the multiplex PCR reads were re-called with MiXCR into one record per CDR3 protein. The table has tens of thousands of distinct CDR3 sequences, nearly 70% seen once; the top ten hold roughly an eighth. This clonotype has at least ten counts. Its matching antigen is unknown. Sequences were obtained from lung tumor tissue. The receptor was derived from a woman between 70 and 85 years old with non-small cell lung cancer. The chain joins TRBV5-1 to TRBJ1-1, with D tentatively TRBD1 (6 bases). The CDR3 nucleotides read TGCGCCAGCAGCGACGGCAGGCAGGGGGAAGCTTTCTTT. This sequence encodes CASSDGRQGEAFF. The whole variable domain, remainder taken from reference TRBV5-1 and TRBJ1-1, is KAGVTQTPRYLIKTRGQQVTLSCSPISGHRSVSWYQQTPGQGLQFLFEYFSETQRNKGNFPGRFSGRQFSNSRSEMNVSTLELGDSALYLCASSDGRQGEAFFGQGTRLTVV.